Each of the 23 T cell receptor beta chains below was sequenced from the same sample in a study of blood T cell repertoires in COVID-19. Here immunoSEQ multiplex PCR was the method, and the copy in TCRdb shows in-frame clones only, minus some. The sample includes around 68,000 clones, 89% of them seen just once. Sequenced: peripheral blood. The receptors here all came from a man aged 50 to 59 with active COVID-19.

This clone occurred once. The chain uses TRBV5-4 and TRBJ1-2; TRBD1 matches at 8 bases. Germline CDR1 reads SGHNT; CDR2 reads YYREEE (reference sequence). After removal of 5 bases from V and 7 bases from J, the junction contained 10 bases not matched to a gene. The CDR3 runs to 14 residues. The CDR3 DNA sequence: TGTGCCAGCAGACCAGAACAGGGGGTGGGTGGCTACACCTTC. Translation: CASRPEQGVGGYTF.

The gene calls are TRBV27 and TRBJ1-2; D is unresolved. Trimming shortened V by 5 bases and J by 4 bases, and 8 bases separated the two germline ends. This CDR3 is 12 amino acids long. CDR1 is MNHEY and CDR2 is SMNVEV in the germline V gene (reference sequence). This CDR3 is CASSLRGYGYTF. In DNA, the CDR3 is TGTGCCAGCAGTCTAAGAGGCTATGGCTACACCTTC.

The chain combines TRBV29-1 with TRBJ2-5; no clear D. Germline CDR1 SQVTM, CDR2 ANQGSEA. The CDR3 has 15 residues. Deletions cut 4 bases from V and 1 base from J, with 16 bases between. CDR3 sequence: CSVVSPAFPQETQYF. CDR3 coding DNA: TGCAGCGTTGTTAGCCCAGCATTCCCCCAAGAGACCCAGTACTTC.

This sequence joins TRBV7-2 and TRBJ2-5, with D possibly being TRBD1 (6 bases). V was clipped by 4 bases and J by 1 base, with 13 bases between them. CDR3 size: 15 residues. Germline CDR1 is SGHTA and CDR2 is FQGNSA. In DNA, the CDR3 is TGTGCCAGCAGCTCTCGACAGGCCCCCCAAGAGACCCAGTACTTC. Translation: CASSSRQAPQETQYF.

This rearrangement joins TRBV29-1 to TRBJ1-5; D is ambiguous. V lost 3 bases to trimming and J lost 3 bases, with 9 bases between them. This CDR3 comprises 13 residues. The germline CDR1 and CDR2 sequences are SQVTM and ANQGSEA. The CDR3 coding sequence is TGCAGCGTTGAGTCCGGGGTCAATCAGCCCCAGCATTTT. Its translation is CSVESGVNQPQHF.

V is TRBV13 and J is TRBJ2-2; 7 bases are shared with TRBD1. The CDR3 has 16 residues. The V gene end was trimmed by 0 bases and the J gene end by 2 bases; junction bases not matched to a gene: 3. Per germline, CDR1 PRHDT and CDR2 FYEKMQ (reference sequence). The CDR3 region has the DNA TGTGCCAGCAGCTTAGGGGACAGGCCCAACACCGGGGAGCTGTTTTTT. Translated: CASSLGDRPNTGELFF.

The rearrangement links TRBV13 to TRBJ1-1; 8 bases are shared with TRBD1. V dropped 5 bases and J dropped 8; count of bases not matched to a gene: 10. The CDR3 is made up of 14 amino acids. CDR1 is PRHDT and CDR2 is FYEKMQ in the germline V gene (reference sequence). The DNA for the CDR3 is TGTGCCAGCAGCCTCTTCCAGGGGGCGGACGAAGCTTTCTTT. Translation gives CASSLFQGADEAFF.

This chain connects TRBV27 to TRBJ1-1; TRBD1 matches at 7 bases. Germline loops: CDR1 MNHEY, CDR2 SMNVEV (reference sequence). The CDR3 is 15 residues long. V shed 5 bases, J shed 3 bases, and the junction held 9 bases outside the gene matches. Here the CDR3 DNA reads TGTGCCAGCAGTCGGATACAGGGGTCGGACACTGAAGCTTTCTTT. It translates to CASSRIQGSDTEAFF.

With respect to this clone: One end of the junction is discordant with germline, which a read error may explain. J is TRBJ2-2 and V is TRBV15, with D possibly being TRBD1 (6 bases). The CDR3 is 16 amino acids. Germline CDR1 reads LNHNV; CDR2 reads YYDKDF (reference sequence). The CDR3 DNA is TGTGCCACCAGCAGAGGAGAACAGGGCTTGTCCGGGAAGCTGTTTTTT. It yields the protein CATSRGEQGLSGKLFF.

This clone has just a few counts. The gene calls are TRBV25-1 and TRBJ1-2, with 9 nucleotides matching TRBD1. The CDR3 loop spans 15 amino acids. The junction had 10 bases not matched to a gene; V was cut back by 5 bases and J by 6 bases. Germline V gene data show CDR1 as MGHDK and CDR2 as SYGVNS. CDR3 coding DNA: TGTGCCAGCAGTTCCGCCCGGACAGGGGACAATGGCTACACCTTC. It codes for CASSSARTGDNGYTF.

The CDR3, as DNA: TGTGCCAGCAGCCCACCAACTAGCGGGGACACCGGGGAGCTGTTTTTT. This translates into CASSPPTSGDTGELFF. V is TRBV11-3 and J is TRBJ2-2, with 10 bases aligning to TRBD2. From germline, CDR1 is SGHNT and CDR2 YENEEA. CDR3 length: 16 amino acids. V gave up 5 bases and J gave up 3 bases; unmatched junction bases: 6.

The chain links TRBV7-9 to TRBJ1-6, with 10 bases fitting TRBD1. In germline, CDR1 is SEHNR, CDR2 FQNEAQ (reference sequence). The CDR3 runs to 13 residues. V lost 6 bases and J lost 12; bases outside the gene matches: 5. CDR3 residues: CASRGTGDLPLHF. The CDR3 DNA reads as TGTGCCAGCAGAGGGACAGGGGACTTACCCCTCCACTTT.

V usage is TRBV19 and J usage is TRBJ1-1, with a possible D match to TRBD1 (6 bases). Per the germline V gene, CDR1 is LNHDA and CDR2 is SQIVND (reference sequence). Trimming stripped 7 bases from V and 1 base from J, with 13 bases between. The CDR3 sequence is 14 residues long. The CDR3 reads CASTLDRWNTEAFF. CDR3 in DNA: TGTGCCAGTACCCTCGACAGGTGGAACACTGAAGCTTTCTTT.

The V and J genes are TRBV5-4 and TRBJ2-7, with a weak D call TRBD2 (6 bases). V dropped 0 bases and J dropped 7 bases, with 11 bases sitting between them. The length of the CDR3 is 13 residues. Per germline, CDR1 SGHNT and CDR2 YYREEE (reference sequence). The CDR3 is CASSLGLVREQYF. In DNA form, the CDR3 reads TGTGCCAGCAGCTTGGGACTAGTGAGGGAGCAGTACTTC.

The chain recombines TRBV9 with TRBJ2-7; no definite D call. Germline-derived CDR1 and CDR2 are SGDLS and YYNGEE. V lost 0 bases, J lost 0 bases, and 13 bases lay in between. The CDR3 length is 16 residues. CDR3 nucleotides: TGTGCCAGCAGCGTAGCTGAGACAACCCTCTCCTACGAGCAGTACTTC. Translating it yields CASSVAETTLSYEQYF.

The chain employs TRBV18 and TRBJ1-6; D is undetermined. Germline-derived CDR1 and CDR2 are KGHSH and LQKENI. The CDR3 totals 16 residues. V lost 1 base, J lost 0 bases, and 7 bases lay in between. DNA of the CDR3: TGTGCCAGCTCACCACAGCTAAGCTCCTATAATTCACCCCTCCACTTT. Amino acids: CASSPQLSSYNSPLHF.

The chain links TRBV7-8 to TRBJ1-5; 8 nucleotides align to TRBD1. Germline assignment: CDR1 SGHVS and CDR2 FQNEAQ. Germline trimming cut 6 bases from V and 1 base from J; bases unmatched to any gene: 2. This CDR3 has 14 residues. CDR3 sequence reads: CASRHRGSNQPQHF. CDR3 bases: TGTGCCAGCAGGCACAGGGGGAGCAATCAGCCCCAGCATTTT. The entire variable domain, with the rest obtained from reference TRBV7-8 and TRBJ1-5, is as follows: GAGVSQSPRYKVAKRGQDVALRCDPISGHVSLFWYQQALGQGPEFLTYFQNEAQLDKSGLPSDRFFAERPEGSVSTLKIQRTQQEDSAVYLCASRHRGSNQPQHFGDGTRLSIL.

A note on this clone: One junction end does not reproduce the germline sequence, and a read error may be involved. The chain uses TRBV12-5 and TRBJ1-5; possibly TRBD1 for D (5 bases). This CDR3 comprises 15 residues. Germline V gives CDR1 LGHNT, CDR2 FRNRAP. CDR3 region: CASGRDSYSHQPQHF. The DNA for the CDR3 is TGTGCTAGTGGCCGAGACAGTTATAGCCATCAGCCCCAGCATTTT.

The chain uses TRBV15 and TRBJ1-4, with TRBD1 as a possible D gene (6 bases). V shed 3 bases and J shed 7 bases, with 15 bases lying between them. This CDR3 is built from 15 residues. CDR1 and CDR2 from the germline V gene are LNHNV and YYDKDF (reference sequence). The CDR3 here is CATSSRQAGFEKLFF. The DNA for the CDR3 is TGTGCCACCAGCAGCCGACAGGCGGGTTTTGAAAAACTGTTTTTT. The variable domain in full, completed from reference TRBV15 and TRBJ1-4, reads DAMVIQNPRYQVTQFGKPVTLSCSQTLNHNVMYWYQQKSSQAPKLLFHYYDKDFNNEADTPDNFQSRRPNTSFCFLDIRSPGLGDTAMYLCATSSRQAGFEKLFFGSGTQLSVL.

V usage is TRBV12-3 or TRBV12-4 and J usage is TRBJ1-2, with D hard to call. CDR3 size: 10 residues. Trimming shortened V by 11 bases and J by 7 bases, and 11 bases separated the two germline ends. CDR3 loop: CAVQSGGYTF. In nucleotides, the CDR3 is TGTGCCGTCCAGTCTGGTGGCTACACCTTC.

The CDR3 DNA follows: TGTGCCAGCAGCGTAGGAAGGGGGTCTGGAAACACCATATATTTT. Translating gives CASSVGRGSGNTIYF. The gene calls are TRBV9 and TRBJ1-3, with D possibly TRBD1 on 6 matching bases. CDR1 and CDR2 from the germline V gene are SGDLS and YYNGEE. This CDR3 is 15 amino acids long. V was trimmed by 0 bases and J by 1 base, leaving 8 bases between them.

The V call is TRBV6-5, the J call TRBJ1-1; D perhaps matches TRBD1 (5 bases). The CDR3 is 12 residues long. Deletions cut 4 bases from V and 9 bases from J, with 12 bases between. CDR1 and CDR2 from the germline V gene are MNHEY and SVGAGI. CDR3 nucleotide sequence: TGTGCCAGCAGTTCCTCGCAGGGAAAAGCTTTCTTT. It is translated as CASSSSQGKAFF.

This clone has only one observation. The CDR3 loop is CASSPRNRGLDGYTF. In DNA, the CDR3 is TGTGCCAGCTCACCACGAAACAGGGGGCTAGACGGCTACACCTTC. This chain connects TRBV18 to TRBJ1-2; 9 bases map to TRBD1. CDR1 and CDR2 (germline): KGHSH, LQKENI. This CDR3 has 15 residues. V lost 1 base, J lost 8 bases, and 8 bases stayed unmatched.